The present TCR beta chain was sequenced within a study of T cell responses to AZD1222 COVID-19 vaccine. Using immunoSEQ multiplex PCR, the repertoire was profiled, and TCRdb retains in-frame clones only, with some absent. This sample has about 150,000 clones, with 75% to 95% found just once. CDR1 is MDHEN and CDR2 is SYDVKM in the germline V gene. The CDR3 contains 16 residues. The V gene end was trimmed by 7 bases and the J gene end by 1 base; junction bases not matched to a gene: 8. As regards this clone: The antigen is undetermined.

Study results and caveats: Only five or six AZD1222 recipients were seropositive at baseline. Once two AZD1222 doses were given, Spike-specific TCR breadth and depth went up. It was only after the peak T cell response that any repertoires were sampled.

Sequencing used peripheral blood, obtained on day 0 of AZD1222 vaccination. V and J are TRBV28 and TRBJ1-1; 11 positions match TRBD1. The origin of this receptor is an adult in good health. The CDR3 DNA is TGTGCCAGCACCCTCGGGACAGGGGGACCGAACACTGAAGCTTTCTTT. This gives the protein CASTLGTGGPNTEAFF.